This T cell receptor (beta chain) was documented in a study of glioma-infiltrating T cells. Study results and limitations: Above-expected tissue-blood divergence occurred in all gliomas, most in low-grade ones.

This clonotype was detected a few times. Antigen specificity is unknown. In germline, CDR1 is SGHKS, CDR2 YYEKEE (reference sequence). The V and J ends lost 4 bases and 5 bases respectively, with 9 bases between them. The CDR3 runs 12 residues. Amplification of TCR alpha and beta CDR3 regions from RNA used iRepertoire nested multiplex PCR. One-step reverse transcription and amplification started from approximately 100-400 ng of tissue mRNA or PBMC total RNA. TCRdb reprocessed the multiplex PCR reads with MiXCR, giving one entry per CDR3 protein. This sample yields roughly 200,000 distinct CDR3 sequences, of which about 47% are seen a single time; roughly 5.5% belongs to the top ten.

This sequence joins TRBV5-5 and TRBJ1-1; D is ambiguous. The TCR was taken from a human donor with low-grade glioma or glioblastoma, undergoing nonglioma brain surgery, or in good health (not recorded which). Specimen: glioma tissue, nonneoplastic brain tissue, or PBMCs (not recorded which). The CDR3 DNA reads TGTGCCAGCAGCACGGGGTGGACTGAAGCTTTCTTT. Translating it yields CASSTGWTEAFF.